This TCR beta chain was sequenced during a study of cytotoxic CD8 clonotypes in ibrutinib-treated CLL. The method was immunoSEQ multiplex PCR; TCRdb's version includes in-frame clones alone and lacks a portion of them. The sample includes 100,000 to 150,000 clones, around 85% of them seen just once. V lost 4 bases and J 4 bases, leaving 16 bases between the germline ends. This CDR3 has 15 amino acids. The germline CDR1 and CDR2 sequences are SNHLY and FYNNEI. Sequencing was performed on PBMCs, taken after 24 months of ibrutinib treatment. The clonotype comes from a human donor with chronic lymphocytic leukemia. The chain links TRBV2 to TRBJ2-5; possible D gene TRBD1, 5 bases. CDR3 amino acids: CASSVGRASGETQYF. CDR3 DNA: TGTGCCAGCAGTGTTGGCAGGGCCTCGGGAGAGACCCAGTACTTC.